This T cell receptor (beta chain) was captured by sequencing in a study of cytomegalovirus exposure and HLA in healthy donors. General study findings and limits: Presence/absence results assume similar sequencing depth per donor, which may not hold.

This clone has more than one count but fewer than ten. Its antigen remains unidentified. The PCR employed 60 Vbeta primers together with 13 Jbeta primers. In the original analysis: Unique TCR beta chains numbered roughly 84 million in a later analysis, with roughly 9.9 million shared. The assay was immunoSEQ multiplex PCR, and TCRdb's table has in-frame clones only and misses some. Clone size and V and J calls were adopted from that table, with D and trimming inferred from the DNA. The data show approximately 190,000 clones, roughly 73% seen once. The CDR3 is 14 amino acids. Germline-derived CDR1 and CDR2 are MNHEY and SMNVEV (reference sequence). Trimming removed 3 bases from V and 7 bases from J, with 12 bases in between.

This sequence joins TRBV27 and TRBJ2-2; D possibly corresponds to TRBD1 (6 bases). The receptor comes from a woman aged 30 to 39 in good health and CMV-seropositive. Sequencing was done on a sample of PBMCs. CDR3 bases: TGTGCCAGCAGTTTTGACAGGTGGGGCGGGGAGCTGTTTTTT. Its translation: CASSFDRWGGELFF.